These 15 T cell receptor beta chains came from one sample sequenced in a study of T-cell memory formation after mild COVID-19. TCRdb passed the 5' RACE reads through MiXCR, listing each CDR3 protein once. Of about 600,000 distinct CDR3 sequences listed, less than 25% are singletons. Sequenced sample: PBMCs or a T cell subset sorted from them (not recorded which). Source of these receptors: an adult woman who had mild COVID-19 (a few samples of this study predate the infection). Cell type and time point are not known.

The CDR3 is CASSQDRKWGAIWETQYF. As DNA, the CDR3 is TGTGCCAGCAGCCAAGATCGGAAATGGGGGGCAATATGGGAGACCCAGTACTTC. The V call is TRBV14, the J call TRBJ2-5; the D call may be TRBD1 or TRBD2 (6 bases each). Germline CDR1 is SGHDN and CDR2 is FVKESK. The CDR3 is 18 residues long. Deletions cut 0 bases from V and 5 bases from J, with 22 bases between.

This clonotype was seen only a few times. The chain links TRBV11-2 to TRBJ2-7; weak D call: TRBD2 (5 bases). The V end was cut by 0 bases, the J end by 0 bases, with 18 bases between. Germline CDR1 SGHAT, CDR2 FQNNGV. This CDR3 comprises 18 residues. In DNA, the CDR3 is TGTGCCAGCAGCTTAGATGTAGGACTGGGCATTCCCTCCTACGAGCAGTACTTC. It translates to CASSLDVGLGIPSYEQYF.

This clonotype was counted a single time. The J gene is TRBJ2-2, the V gene TRBV5-4; D is unclear. CDR3 size: 12 residues. The germline V and J ends were trimmed by 4 bases and 6 bases, with 7 bases remaining between them. Germline lookup yields CDR1 SGHNT and CDR2 YYREEE (reference sequence). The CDR3 bases are TGTGCCAGCAGCCCAGTCGCCGGGGAGCTGTTTTTT. Amino acids: CASSPVAGELFF. The full variable domain, with the rest looked up from reference TRBV5-4 and TRBJ2-2, is ETGVTQSPTHLIKTRGQQVTLRCSSQSGHNTVSWYQQALGQGPQFIFQYYREEENGRGNFPPRFSGLQFPNYSSELNVNALELDDSALYLCASSPVAGELFFGEGSRLTVL.

This clonotype was observed a handful of times. This rearrangement joins TRBV7-8 to TRBJ2-1, with 9 bases aligning to TRBD2. The CDR3 runs to 16 residues. Unmatched junction bases numbered 11, after V lost 6 bases and J lost 5 bases. Per the germline V gene, CDR1 is SGHVS and CDR2 is FQNEAQ. DNA of the CDR3: TGTGCCAGCAGTACCTCGAAGACTAGCGGCAACAATGAGCAGTTCTTC. Residues: CASSTSKTSGNNEQFF.

This clonotype was seen a few times. The chain links TRBV7-6 to TRBJ2-7; possibly TRBD1 or TRBD2 for D (6 bases each). Trimming took off 5 bases at V and 0 bases at J, with 14 bases between the two ends. The germline V gene encodes CDR1 SGHVS and CDR2 FNYEAQ. This CDR3 comprises 15 residues. CDR3 residues: CASSQKGGLSYEQYF. CDR3 nucleotide sequence: TGTGCCAGCAGCCAAAAGGGGGGTCTCTCCTACGAGCAGTACTTC. Full variable domain (remainder filled in from reference TRBV7-6 and TRBJ2-7): GAGVSQSPRYKVTKRGQDVALRCDPISGHVSLYWYRQALGQGPEFLTYFNYEAQQDKSGLPNDRFSAERPEGSISTLTIQRTEQRDSAMYRCASSQKGGLSYEQYFGPGTRLTVT.

The rearrangement uses TRBV18 and TRBJ1-1; 7 nucleotides align to TRBD1. The length of the CDR3 is 15 residues. J was trimmed by 1 base and V by 2 bases; bases with no gene match: 4. Germline CDR1 is KGHSH and CDR2 is LQKENI. CDR3 sequence (DNA): TGTGCCAGCTCACCAAGTGACAGGGCGAACACTGAAGCTTTCTTT. This gives the protein CASSPSDRANTEAFF.

This rearrangement joins TRBV20-1 to TRBJ1-1, with 7 nucleotides matching TRBD1. V shed 0 bases and J 5 bases; nucleotides not matched to a gene: 3. This CDR3 contains 13 residues. Germline V lookup: CDR1 DFQATT, CDR2 SNEGSKA (reference sequence). The CDR3: CSARDLTGTEAFF. The CDR3 nucleotides are TGCAGTGCTAGAGATCTGACAGGGACTGAAGCTTTCTTT.

This clonotype has a count of ten or more. V usage is TRBV11-2 and J usage is TRBJ2-1; 9 bases match TRBD2. The CDR3 has 15 residues. CDR1 SGHAT and CDR2 FQNNGV come from the germline V gene. Trimming cost V 7 bases and J 7 bases; bases outside gene matches: 11. This CDR3 is CASKPLAGRRNEQFF. The CDR3 nucleotides are TGTGCCAGCAAACCACTAGCGGGTCGGCGGAATGAGCAGTTCTTC.

The rearrangement uses TRBV24-1 and TRBJ2-3, with D perhaps TRBD2 (5 bases). V shed 6 bases and J shed 2 bases, with 23 bases lying between them. CDR3 length: 18 amino acids. The V gene's germline CDR1 is KGHDR and CDR2 SFDVKD. The CDR3 DNA reads as TGTGCCACCAGTCGAACGGGATTGGACTTAAGACCCACAGATACGCAGTATTTT. Protein: CATSRTGLDLRPTDTQYF.

This clonotype appeared a few times. The V and J genes are TRBV7-8 and TRBJ2-7; tentative D call: TRBD2 (5 bases). The germline V gene encodes CDR1 SGHVS and CDR2 FQNEAQ. V shed 2 bases and J shed 3 bases, with 11 bases lying between them. The CDR3 is 14 residues long. CDR3 sequence: CASSLTIRGYEQYF. The CDR3 DNA sequence: TGTGCCAGCAGCTTAACCATCCGGGGCTACGAGCAGTACTTC.

The chain links TRBV18 to TRBJ2-7; D call uncertain. Germline V lookup: CDR1 KGHSH, CDR2 LQKENI. This CDR3 contains 14 residues. Trimming took off 4 bases at V and 3 bases at J, with 13 bases between the two ends. The CDR3 coding sequence is TGTGCCAGCTCACAGGAAGGAGACGGCTACGAGCAGTACTTC. Translating it yields CASSQEGDGYEQYF.

This chain joins TRBV7-6 and TRBJ2-1; the D gene is possibly TRBD2 (6 bases). Trimming took off 2 bases at V and 10 bases at J, with 15 bases between the two ends. The CDR3 length is 14 residues. Germline CDR1 is SGHVS and CDR2 is FNYEAQ. The CDR3 protein is CASSLPLSGREQFF. Here the CDR3 DNA reads TGTGCCAGCAGCTTACCCCTTAGCGGCAGGGAGCAGTTCTTC.

The chain combines TRBV11-2 with TRBJ2-7, with 8 bases that match TRBD2. CDR1 is SGHAT and CDR2 is FQNNGV in the germline V gene. The CDR3 runs to 16 residues. With 5 bases clipped from V and 0 bases from J, the junction kept 9 bases outside the gene matches. The CDR3 here is CASSPSSGPSSYEQYF. The CDR3 DNA is TGTGCCAGCAGCCCCTCTAGCGGGCCGAGCTCCTACGAGCAGTACTTC. The full variable domain, with the rest looked up from reference TRBV11-2 and TRBJ2-7, is EAGVAQSPRYKIIEKRQSVAFWCNPISGHATLYWYQQILGQGPKLLIQFQNNGVVDDSQLPKDRFSAERLKGVDSTLKIQPAKLEDSAVYLCASSPSSGPSSYEQYFGPGTRLTVT.

V usage is TRBV6-5 and J usage is TRBJ2-2, with TRBD2 matching over 10 bases. V was clipped by 6 bases and J by 8 bases; unmatched bases: 6. From germline, CDR1 is MNHEY and CDR2 SVGAGI. This CDR3 is built from 14 residues. DNA of the CDR3: TGTGCCAGCAGCCGGACTAGCGGCTTAGGGGAGCTGTTTTTT. It specifies CASSRTSGLGELFF.

This chain joins TRBV7-3 and TRBJ2-5; D is perhaps TRBD2 (6 bases). V dropped 2 bases and J dropped 4 bases, with 14 bases sitting between them. Germline CDR1 and CDR2: SGHTA and FQGTGA. This CDR3 spans 15 amino acids. CDR3 bases: TGTGCCAGCAGCTTAGTAGGCGGGACGGGAGAGACCCAGTACTTC. It codes for CASSLVGGTGETQYF.